Following are 29 T cell receptor beta chains from one sample sequenced in a study of T cell repertoires in cytomegalovirus infection. TCRdb analysed the reads with MiXCR anew, one entry per CDR3 protein. Of about a million distinct CDR3 sequences in the sample, 25% to 40% are singletons; the top ten hold roughly an eighth. Antigens for these TCRs are unknown. Sequenced here: cultured CD8+ T cells from PBMCs, sampled from culture after CMV antigen stimulation. The receptors derive from a human donor in good health (CMV status not recorded). Some clones in this sample may be carry-over from other donors' samples.

This clonotype was seen ten or more times. The chain carries TRBV6-2 or TRBV6-3 and TRBJ2-1; D call uncertain. CDR1 is MNHEY and CDR2 is SVGEGT in the germline V gene. The V end was cut by 1 base, the J end by 4 bases, with 5 bases between. This CDR3 region has 13 residues. The CDR3 is CASSYYSYNEQFF. The CDR3 bases are TGTGCCAGCAGTTACTACTCATACAATGAGCAGTTCTTC.

Only a few counts were recorded for this clonotype. This chain connects TRBV7-8 to TRBJ1-2; TRBD1 might be the D (6 bases). Germline loops: CDR1 SGHVS, CDR2 FQNEAQ. This CDR3 has 16 amino acids. The V gene lost 5 bases and the J gene lost 3 bases, with 19 bases spanning the gap. CDR3 protein: CASSLGRGGVYYGYTF. The CDR3 DNA is TGTGCCAGCAGCCTGGGTCGGGGGGGCGTTTACTATGGCTACACCTTC.

The J gene is TRBJ2-6, the V gene TRBV11-2; D is perhaps TRBD1 (5 bases). Per the germline V gene, CDR1 is SGHAT and CDR2 is FQNNGV. V dropped 4 bases and J dropped 1 base, with 20 bases sitting between them. This CDR3 spans 19 amino acids. Here the CDR3 reads CASSSARTNRLSGANVLTF. The DNA for the CDR3 is TGTGCCAGCAGCTCCGCCCGCACTAACAGGTTGTCTGGGGCCAACGTCCTGACTTTC.

This clonotype was observed a few times. This rearrangement joins TRBV5-1 to TRBJ2-3, with D uncertain. The germline V gene encodes CDR1 SGHRS and CDR2 YFSETQ. This CDR3 comprises 16 residues. V lost 2 bases, J lost 2 bases, and 15 bases lay in between. Here the CDR3 reads CASSFTDPLITDTQYF. CDR3 in DNA: TGCGCCAGCAGCTTTACGGATCCGCTGATCACAGATACGCAGTATTTT. Full variable domain (outside the CDR3, taken from reference TRBV5-1 and TRBJ2-3): KAGVTQTPRYLIKTRGQQVTLSCSPISGHRSVSWYQQTPGQGLQFLFEYFSETQRNKGNFPGRFSGRQFSNSRSEMNVSTLELGDSALYLCASSFTDPLITDTQYFGPGTRLTVL.

The CDR3 sequence: CASSSGQVRTEAFF. The CDR3 DNA reads TGTGCCAGCAGCTCTGGACAGGTGAGGACTGAAGCTTTCTTT. This chain uses TRBV7-9 with TRBJ1-1; 7 positions agree with TRBD1. The CDR3 has 14 residues. Trimming at V came to 4 bases and at J to 5 bases, leaving 7 bases not matched to a gene. Germline V gene sequence: CDR1 SEHNR, CDR2 FQNEAQ (reference sequence).

This chain connects TRBV2 to TRBJ2-7; 8 bases line up with TRBD1. V lost 8 bases and J lost 5; bases outside the gene matches: 11. CDR1 and CDR2 from the germline V gene are SNHLY and FYNNEI. The CDR3 runs 14 residues. The CDR3 spells CASEVSGGRNEQYF. The CDR3 DNA sequence: TGTGCCAGCGAAGTTTCAGGGGGCAGGAACGAGCAGTACTTC.

This clonotype has a handful of counts. The chain links TRBV4-3 to TRBJ2-1; weak D call: TRBD2 (6 bases). Trimming stripped 1 base from V and 12 bases from J, with 16 bases between. CDR3 size: 14 residues. The V gene's germline CDR1 is LGHNA and CDR2 YSLEER. CDR3 bases: TGCGCCAGCAGCCAAGGGGCCCCGTCGGAGGGGCAGTTCTTC. The encoded protein is CASSQGAPSEGQFF.

The V gene is TRBV9, the J gene TRBJ2-1; D not certain. CDR1 is SGDLS, CDR2 YYNGEE, per germline. The germline V and J ends were trimmed by 7 bases and 5 bases, with 7 bases remaining between them. CDR3 length equals 11 residues. The CDR3 is CASGDNNEQFF. The CDR3 DNA reads as TGTGCCAGCGGGGATAACAATGAGCAGTTCTTC.

This clonotype was observed a few times. This chain joins TRBV6-4 and TRBJ2-1; D gene unclear. Germline V lookup: CDR1 MRHNA, CDR2 SNTAGT. V lost 3 bases and J 3 bases, leaving 12 bases between the germline ends. The CDR3 consists of 15 residues. The CDR3 loop reads CASSERPGDYNEQFF. As DNA, the CDR3 is TGTGCCAGCAGTGAACGGCCGGGCGACTACAATGAGCAGTTCTTC.

The rearrangement links TRBV2 to TRBJ1-2; D remains unclear. Trimming left V 8 bases short and J 3 bases short, with 16 bases between. The CDR3 loop spans 14 amino acids. Germline-derived CDR1 and CDR2 are SNHLY and FYNNEI. Written as DNA, the CDR3 is TGTGCCAGCCCGATGTGGGGTCGTGACTATGGCTACACCTTC. As protein: CASPMWGRDYGYTF.

This clonotype was seen only a few times. The genes are TRBV7-9 and TRBJ2-1, with D perhaps being TRBD1 or TRBD2 (5 bases each). The CDR3 loop spans 16 amino acids. The V and J ends lost 1 base and 3 bases respectively, with 13 bases between them. The germline CDR1 and CDR2 sequences are SEHNR and FQNEAQ (reference sequence). Here the CDR3 DNA reads TGTGCCAGCAGCTTAGTGCGAGGGACCCTCTACAATGAGCAGTTCTTC. It yields the protein CASSLVRGTLYNEQFF.

This clonotype was seen repeatedly, ten times or more. The genes are TRBV7-2 and TRBJ2-1; 10 bases are shared with TRBD1. J was trimmed by 9 bases and V by 5 bases; bases with no gene match: 10. This CDR3 comprises 15 residues. Germline V gene sequence: CDR1 SGHTA, CDR2 FQGNSA. The CDR3 spells CASSLGTGVQVEQFF. For the CDR3, the DNA is TGTGCCAGCAGCCTCGGGACAGGGGTACAAGTTGAGCAGTTCTTC. Looking up the rest from reference TRBV7-2 and TRBJ2-1 gives the full variable domain: GAGVSQSPSNKVTEKGKDVELRCDPISGHTALYWYRQSLGQGLEFLIYFQGNSAPDKSGLPSDRFSAERTGGSVSTLTIQRTQQEDSAVYLCASSLGTGVQVEQFFGPGTRLTVL.

V and J are TRBV6-1 and TRBJ1-1; 8 bases agree with TRBD1. CDR1 is MNHNS, CDR2 SASEGT, per germline. The junction had 15 bases not matched to a gene; V was cut back by 5 bases and J by 4 bases. The CDR3 loop spans 17 amino acids. This CDR3 reads CASSSTRLGQGGTEAFF. As DNA, the CDR3 is TGTGCCAGCAGTTCAACACGTCTCGGACAGGGAGGCACTGAAGCTTTCTTT.

This rearrangement joins TRBV12-3 or TRBV12-4 to TRBJ1-1; D is perhaps TRBD1 (5 bases). CDR3 length: 13 amino acids. V was trimmed by 10 bases and J by 1 base, leaving 13 bases between them. In DNA form, the CDR3 reads TGTGCCACCAGACAGCAGAAGAACACTGAAGCTTTCTTT. It translates to CATRQQKNTEAFF.

V usage is TRBV6-2 or TRBV6-3 and J usage is TRBJ2-7, with no clear D. The CDR3 is made up of 16 amino acids. The V end lost 4 bases, the J end lost 0 bases, and 16 bases lay between the germline ends. Per the germline V gene, CDR1 is MNHEY and CDR2 is SVGEGT. The CDR3 sequence is CASSWNPTEFSYEQYV. CDR3 sequence (DNA): TGTGCCAGCAGTTGGAATCCAACAGAGTTCTCCTACGAGCAGTACGTC.

The chain recombines TRBV27 with TRBJ2-5, with a possible D match to TRBD2 (5 bases). CDR1 is MNHEY and CDR2 is SMNVEV in the germline V gene (reference sequence). CDR3 length: 13 residues. V lost 8 bases and J lost 2, with 12 bases in between. CDR3 DNA sequence: TGTGCCAGCGGCGGACTGTGGCAAGAGACCCAGTACTTC. Its translation is CASGGLWQETQYF.

The gene calls are TRBV6-6 and TRBJ1-1; possibly TRBD1 for D (5 bases). Trimming pared 5 bases from V and 4 bases from J, leaving 20 bases between. The germline gives CDR1 MNHNY, CDR2 SVGAGI (reference sequence). This CDR3 contains 16 residues. This chain's CDR3 is CASSDPAGEGVTEAFF. DNA for the CDR3: TGTGCCAGCAGTGATCCAGCGGGGGAAGGGGTCACTGAAGCTTTCTTT.

This clonotype has a handful of counts. The rearrangement links TRBV6-5 to TRBJ2-1; no clear D gene. Trimming left V 2 bases short and J 5 bases short, with 7 bases between. CDR1 and CDR2 from the germline V gene are MNHEY and SVGAGI. The CDR3 consists of 13 residues. The CDR3 region has the DNA TGTGCCAGCAGTTACCCGAAGGACAATGAGCAGTTCTTC. The encoded protein is CASSYPKDNEQFF.

This clonotype was detected a few times. The chain recombines TRBV28 with TRBJ2-7, with TRBD2 matching 10 bases. J lost 6 bases, V lost 3 bases, and 11 bases had no gene match. The germline V gene encodes CDR1 MDHEN and CDR2 SYDVKM. The CDR3 sequence is 16 residues long. The CDR3: CASSFNLAGAFFEQYV. The CDR3 nucleotides are TGTGCCAGCAGTTTCAATCTAGCGGGGGCCTTCTTCGAGCAGTACGTC.

This clonotype was seen a few times. The chain carries TRBV27 and TRBJ1-6, with 10 bases aligning to TRBD1. CDR1 is MNHEY, CDR2 SMNVEV, per germline (reference sequence). V shed 6 bases, J shed 3 bases, and the junction held 2 bases outside the gene matches. CDR3 length equals 15 residues. The CDR3 loop is CASRTGGGYNSPLHF. CDR3 DNA: TGTGCCAGCAGGACAGGGGGCGGCTATAATTCACCCCTCCACTTT.

As for this clonotype: This clone may be a read error of a much larger clone one base away. The chain links TRBV7-6 to TRBJ1-2; 9 nucleotides line up with TRBD1. The CDR3 consists of 13 residues. The V gene's germline CDR1 is SGHVS and CDR2 FNYEAQ. The CDR3: CASSSTGGDGCTF. The CDR3 coding sequence is TGTGCCAGCAGCTCCACAGGGGGCGACGGCTGCACCTTC.

A few counts support this clonotype. The chain joins TRBV12-3 or TRBV12-4 to TRBJ1-4; maybe TRBD1 (5 bases). The length of the CDR3 is 15 residues. Trimming left V 5 bases short and J 0 bases short, with 10 bases between. For the CDR3, the DNA is TGTGCCAGCAGTGGGACCTCTGCAACTAATGAAAAACTGTTTTTT. Translation gives CASSGTSATNEKLFF.

This clonotype was seen repeatedly, ten times or more. V is TRBV5-1 and J is TRBJ1-1; unclear D gene. CDR1 and CDR2 (germline): SGHRS, YFSETQ. This CDR3 is built from 15 residues. Deletions cut 2 bases from V and 6 bases from J, with 17 bases between. CDR3 loop: CASSLRTLRRAEAFF. DNA of the CDR3: TGCGCCAGCAGCTTACGGACGTTGAGGAGGGCTGAAGCTTTCTTT. Full variable domain (outside the CDR3, taken from reference TRBV5-1 and TRBJ1-1): KAGVTQTPRYLIKTRGQQVTLSCSPISGHRSVSWYQQTPGQGLQFLFEYFSETQRNKGNFPGRFSGRQFSNSRSEMNVSTLELGDSALYLCASSLRTLRRAEAFFGQGTRLTVV.

This clonotype was recorded a few times. V gene TRBV6-1 combines with J gene TRBJ1-2, with D possibly matching TRBD1 (6 bases). V lost 3 bases, J lost 1 base, and 21 bases lay in between. This CDR3 region has 18 residues. Germline assignment: CDR1 MNHNS and CDR2 SASEGT. The CDR3 protein is CASSDGRAARGFNYGYTF. The CDR3 region has the DNA TGTGCCAGCAGTGATGGTAGAGCGGCCAGGGGATTTAACTATGGCTACACCTTC.

This clonotype was found many times. The V call is TRBV7-3, the J call TRBJ2-1; TRBD2 agrees at 8 bases. CDR3 size: 15 residues. The V segment lost 3 bases and the J segment 8 bases; nucleotides outside the gene matches: 9. CDR1 SGHTA and CDR2 FQGTGA come from the germline V gene. The CDR3 DNA is TGTGCCAGCAGCTTCTCCGGGGGGGTTTTGTATGAGCAGTTCTTC. Encoded protein: CASSFSGGVLYEQFF.

V and J are TRBV6-1 and TRBJ2-5; D may correspond to TRBD1 or TRBD2 (5 bases each). Germline values: CDR1 MNHNS, CDR2 SASEGT. With 3 bases removed from V and 1 base from J, the gap between germline ends came to 9 bases. The CDR3 is 14 amino acids. As DNA, the CDR3 is TGTGCCAGCAGTGATCCCGGGACCCAAGAGACCCAGTACTTC. Translation gives CASSDPGTQETQYF.

The rearrangement links TRBV5-4 to TRBJ1-2; no clear D gene. The length of the CDR3 is 16 residues. Germline V gene sequence: CDR1 SGHNT, CDR2 YYREEE (reference sequence). The V and J ends lost 4 bases and 7 bases respectively, with 23 bases between them. CDR3 bases: TGTGCCAGCAGCGTACCGATTGGGGAAGCTGATGGTGGCTACACCTTC. Its protein is CASSVPIGEADGGYTF.

This clonotype was observed a handful of times. V and J are TRBV27 and TRBJ2-3, with TRBD1 matching 10 bases. V gave up 4 bases and J gave up 10 bases; unmatched junction bases: 5. The CDR3 spans 13 residues. Per the germline V gene, CDR1 is MNHEY and CDR2 is SMNVEV (reference sequence). Here the CDR3 DNA reads TGTGCCAGCAGTTCGTCCGGGACAGGGGCGCAGTATTTT. Its protein product is CASSSSGTGAQYF.

This clonotype was observed many times. The J gene is TRBJ2-2, the V gene TRBV6-1; 10 nucleotides match TRBD2. The CDR3 extends over 15 amino acids. The V and J ends lost 5 bases and 6 bases, in that order; junction bases with no gene match: 6. Germline CDR1 reads MNHNS; CDR2 reads SASEGT. This CDR3 is CASSSSGGAAGELFF. The CDR3 nucleotides read TGTGCCAGCAGTTCGAGCGGGGGGGCAGCCGGGGAGCTGTTTTTT.